The rows below give T cell receptor beta chains drawn from one sample of a study of blood T cell repertoires in COVID-19. Generated by immunoSEQ multiplex PCR, the TCRdb table keeps only in-frame clones and is missing some. The sample contains under 150,000 clones, 65% to 85% of which appear only once. The material sequenced was PBMCs or T cells enriched from blood (not recorded which). The receptor set was obtained from a woman between 50 and 59 years old who had been exposed to COVID-19. Both conserved end residues are part of each CDR3. A D gene is named only where the DNA matches it firmly. Clone size is shown for a subset of rows, as once, few, many or a class of expanded clone.

abundance: few
d_gene: TRBD2
j_gene: TRBJ2-7
v_gene: TRBV4-1
CDR3nt: TGCGCCAGCCAGCCCCACGGGACGGGGAGGGAGGAGCAGTACTTC
CDR3aa: CASQPHGTGREEQYF

abundance: -
d_gene: TRBD2
j_gene: TRBJ2-5
v_gene: TRBV6-2/TRBV6-3
CDR3nt: TGTGCCAGCAGTTACTCCGGGACTAGAGGGACCCAGTACTTC
CDR3aa: CASSYSGTRGTQYF

abundance: -
d_gene: -
j_gene: TRBJ1-2
v_gene: TRBV19
CDR3nt: TGTGCCAGTAGTATAGATAACAGGACGCCAACCTTC
CDR3aa: CASSIDNRTPTF

abundance: -
d_gene: -
j_gene: TRBJ2-4
v_gene: TRBV7-2
CDR3nt: TGTGCCAGCAGCTTAGCCGGTACAGGCATTCAGTACTTC
CDR3aa: CASSLAGTGIQYF

abundance: -
d_gene: -
j_gene: TRBJ2-5
v_gene: TRBV19
CDR3nt: TGTGCCAGTAGTATAGATCGGGTCCAAGAGACCCAGTACTTC
CDR3aa: CASSIDRVQETQYF

abundance: once
d_gene: TRBD2
j_gene: TRBJ2-3
v_gene: TRBV19
CDR3nt: TGTGCCAGTAGTGGACGACTAGCGGGAAGCACAGATACGCAGTATTTT
CDR3aa: CASSGRLAGSTDTQYF

abundance: once
d_gene: TRBD1
j_gene: TRBJ1-5
v_gene: TRBV27
CDR3nt: TGTGCCAGCAGTAAACAGGGGCTAGAGCAGCCCCAGCATTTT
CDR3aa: CASSKQGLEQPQHF

abundance: once
d_gene: -
j_gene: TRBJ2-2
v_gene: TRBV2
CDR3nt: TGTGCCAGCAGTGGAAGACAGGCCGGGGAGCTGTTTTTT
CDR3aa: CASSGRQAGELFF

abundance: -
d_gene: TRBD1
j_gene: TRBJ1-2
v_gene: TRBV10-3
CDR3nt: TGTGCCATCAGGTGGGACAGCGACAACTATGGCTACACCTTC
CDR3aa: CAIRWDSDNYGYTF

abundance: once
d_gene: TRBD1
j_gene: TRBJ1-1
v_gene: TRBV12-3/TRBV12-4
CDR3nt: TGTGCCAGCAGGATACAGGGGCACACTGAAGCTTTCTTT
CDR3aa: CASRIQGHTEAFF

abundance: -
d_gene: -
j_gene: TRBJ1-5
v_gene: TRBV24-1
CDR3nt: TGTGCCACCAGTGATTTCTTACCTAATCGGATCCGGGGGGGCCATGGCAATCAGCCCCAGCATTTT
CDR3aa: CATSDFLPNRIRGGHGNQPQHF

abundance: -
d_gene: -
j_gene: TRBJ2-3
v_gene: TRBV30
CDR3nt: TGTGCCTGGAGTACCGGACAGTCCGGGGCAGATACGCAGTATTTT
CDR3aa: CAWSTGQSGADTQYF

abundance: few
d_gene: -
j_gene: TRBJ2-1
v_gene: TRBV30
CDR3nt: TGTGCCTGGGGATTGGGTCGGGGGCAGTTCTTC
CDR3aa: CAWGLGRGQFF

abundance: -
d_gene: -
j_gene: TRBJ1-2
v_gene: TRBV27
CDR3nt: TGTGCCAGCAGTTCCGTGGGGGCCCTCCGGTGGGGCTACACCTTC
CDR3aa: CASSSVGALRWGYTF

abundance: -
d_gene: TRBD1
j_gene: TRBJ1-6
v_gene: TRBV10-2
CDR3nt: TGCGCCAGCGCCGGACAGGGAGGATCACCCCTCCACTTT
CDR3aa: CASAGQGGSPLHF

abundance: few
d_gene: -
j_gene: TRBJ2-6
v_gene: TRBV7-2
CDR3nt: TGTGCCAGCAGCTTAGGTCAGTTCCTCTCTGGGGCCAACGTCCTGACTTTC
CDR3aa: CASSLGQFLSGANVLTF

abundance: -
d_gene: -
j_gene: TRBJ1-6
v_gene: TRBV5-5
CDR3nt: TGTGCCAGCAGCTTCGGTAGCTCCTATAATTCACCCCTCCACTTT
CDR3aa: CASSFGSSYNSPLHF

abundance: -
d_gene: -
j_gene: TRBJ2-3
v_gene: TRBV12-5
CDR3nt: TGTGCTAGTGCCCTAGGGGGGGGGCAAGGTGGCACAGATACGCAGTATTTT
CDR3aa: CASALGGGQGGTDTQYF

abundance: -
d_gene: TRBD1
j_gene: TRBJ2-4
v_gene: TRBV2
CDR3nt: TGTGCCAGCAGCGCCGACAGGGCGGCCAAAAACATTCAGTACTTC
CDR3aa: CASSADRAAKNIQYF

abundance: -
d_gene: TRBD1
j_gene: TRBJ1-1
v_gene: TRBV10-3
CDR3nt: TGTGCCATCAGGCCCACAGGGGTCGGTGGTGAAGCTTTCTTT
CDR3aa: CAIRPTGVGGEAFF

abundance: -
d_gene: -
j_gene: TRBJ1-3
v_gene: TRBV10-2
CDR3nt: TGCGCCGGGGCAGCTGGAAACACCATATATTTT
CDR3aa: CAGAAGNTIYF

abundance: -
d_gene: -
j_gene: TRBJ2-2
v_gene: TRBV5-4
CDR3nt: TGTGCCAGCAGCTTGGTTTCGGGGGAGCTGTTTTTT
CDR3aa: CASSLVSGELFF

abundance: -
d_gene: TRBD2
j_gene: TRBJ2-3
v_gene: TRBV2
CDR3nt: TGTGCCAGCACAGGCCCAGCGGGAGTGAAAGATACGCAGTATTTT
CDR3aa: CASTGPAGVKDTQYF

abundance: -
d_gene: TRBD1
j_gene: TRBJ1-5
v_gene: TRBV19
CDR3nt: TGTGCCAGTAGTATTATAAGGGGGCCGGATAAGCCCCAGCATTTT
CDR3aa: CASSIIRGPDKPQHF

abundance: -
d_gene: TRBD1
j_gene: TRBJ1-1
v_gene: TRBV6-5
CDR3nt: TGTGCCAGCACCCGACAGGGACGCACTGAAGCTTTCTTT
CDR3aa: CASTRQGRTEAFF

abundance: once
d_gene: TRBD1
j_gene: TRBJ2-1
v_gene: TRBV6-4
CDR3nt: TGTGCCAGCAGTGACCGACAGGGCTCGGGTGGGCAGTTCTTC
CDR3aa: CASSDRQGSGGQFF

abundance: -
d_gene: TRBD1
j_gene: TRBJ2-1
v_gene: TRBV5-6
CDR3nt: TGTGCCAGCAGCCTGGGGACAGGGATCAATGAGCAGTTCTTC
CDR3aa: CASSLGTGINEQFF

abundance: -
d_gene: -
j_gene: TRBJ2-5
v_gene: TRBV30
CDR3nt: TGTGCCTGGAGTACCCGGGACTTACAAGAGACCCAGTACTTC
CDR3aa: CAWSTRDLQETQYF

abundance: -
d_gene: -
j_gene: TRBJ1-1
v_gene: TRBV10-3
CDR3nt: TGTGCCATCAGTGAGTCGGTTGGCAGGGGTTTGGCTGAAGCTTTCTTT
CDR3aa: CAISESVGRGLAEAFF

abundance: -
d_gene: TRBD2
j_gene: TRBJ2-1
v_gene: TRBV30
CDR3nt: TGTGCCTGGAGTCTCCTAGCGGGGGATTACAATGAGCAGTTCTTC
CDR3aa: CAWSLLAGDYNEQFF

abundance: -
d_gene: -
j_gene: TRBJ1-2
v_gene: TRBV3-1/TRBV3-2
CDR3nt: TGTGCCAGCAGATTCGCCGGGAATGAGGGCTACACCTTC
CDR3aa: CASRFAGNEGYTF

abundance: -
d_gene: TRBD2
j_gene: TRBJ2-3
v_gene: TRBV4-3
CDR3nt: TGCGCCAGCAGCCAAGAGCTAGCGGGAGGGTCAGATACGCAGTATTTT
CDR3aa: CASSQELAGGSDTQYF

abundance: -
d_gene: -
j_gene: TRBJ1-5
v_gene: TRBV19
CDR3nt: TGTGCCAGTTCCCGGGTCTTCTCTAGGGGCGATCAGCCCCAGCATTTT
CDR3aa: CASSRVFSRGDQPQHF

abundance: -
d_gene: TRBD2
j_gene: TRBJ2-3
v_gene: TRBV10-3
CDR3nt: TGTGCCATCAGTGAGTCCCTAGCGGGGGGGCCGCGCACAGATACGCAGTATTTT
CDR3aa: CAISESLAGGPRTDTQYF

abundance: -
d_gene: -
j_gene: TRBJ1-2
v_gene: TRBV5-1
CDR3nt: TGCGCCAGCAGCTTGGAGGGACATGTAGATGGCTACACCTTC
CDR3aa: CASSLEGHVDGYTF

abundance: -
d_gene: -
j_gene: TRBJ1-5
v_gene: TRBV15
CDR3nt: TGTGCCACCCGTGACAGATCCAATCAGCCCCAGCATTTT
CDR3aa: CATRDRSNQPQHF

abundance: few
d_gene: TRBD1
j_gene: TRBJ1-2
v_gene: TRBV12-3/TRBV12-4
CDR3nt: TGTGCCAGCAGTTTGCACCAGGGGGCGGGCTACACCTTC
CDR3aa: CASSLHQGAGYTF

abundance: -
d_gene: -
j_gene: TRBJ1-2
v_gene: TRBV27
CDR3nt: TGTGCCAGCAGTCCGGGTCCCCACAACTATGGCTACACCTTC
CDR3aa: CASSPGPHNYGYTF

abundance: -
d_gene: -
j_gene: TRBJ2-3
v_gene: TRBV6-5
CDR3nt: TGTGCCAGCAGTCCCCCTCGGGATACGCAGTATTTT
CDR3aa: CASSPPRDTQYF

abundance: -
d_gene: TRBD1
j_gene: TRBJ1-2
v_gene: TRBV27
CDR3nt: TGTGCCAGCAGTTTTCAGGGGGCCTGGGGCTACACCTTC
CDR3aa: CASSFQGAWGYTF

abundance: -
d_gene: TRBD1
j_gene: TRBJ1-3
v_gene: TRBV11-2
CDR3nt: TGTGCCAGCTCGGGACAGACAAATTTGTTTAGCTCTGGAAACACCATATATTTT
CDR3aa: CASSGQTNLFSSGNTIYF

abundance: few
d_gene: -
j_gene: TRBJ2-2
v_gene: TRBV3-1/TRBV3-2
CDR3nt: TGTGCCAGCAGCCAAGACAGGGTAGGGGAGCTGTTTTTT
CDR3aa: CASSQDRVGELFF

abundance: -
d_gene: TRBD1
j_gene: TRBJ2-2
v_gene: TRBV9
CDR3nt: TGTGCCAGCAGCCCCTACACCGGGACAGCGACCGGGGAGCTGTTTTTT
CDR3aa: CASSPYTGTATGELFF

abundance: -
d_gene: -
j_gene: TRBJ1-6
v_gene: TRBV27
CDR3nt: TGTGCCAGCACCCCGGGAGGGGGTGGCAGTAATTCACCCCTCCACTTT
CDR3aa: CASTPGGGGSNSPLHF

abundance: few
d_gene: -
j_gene: TRBJ1-3
v_gene: TRBV27
CDR3nt: TGTGCCAGCAGGCTAGGAGGTTCTGGAAACACCATATATTTT
CDR3aa: CASRLGGSGNTIYF